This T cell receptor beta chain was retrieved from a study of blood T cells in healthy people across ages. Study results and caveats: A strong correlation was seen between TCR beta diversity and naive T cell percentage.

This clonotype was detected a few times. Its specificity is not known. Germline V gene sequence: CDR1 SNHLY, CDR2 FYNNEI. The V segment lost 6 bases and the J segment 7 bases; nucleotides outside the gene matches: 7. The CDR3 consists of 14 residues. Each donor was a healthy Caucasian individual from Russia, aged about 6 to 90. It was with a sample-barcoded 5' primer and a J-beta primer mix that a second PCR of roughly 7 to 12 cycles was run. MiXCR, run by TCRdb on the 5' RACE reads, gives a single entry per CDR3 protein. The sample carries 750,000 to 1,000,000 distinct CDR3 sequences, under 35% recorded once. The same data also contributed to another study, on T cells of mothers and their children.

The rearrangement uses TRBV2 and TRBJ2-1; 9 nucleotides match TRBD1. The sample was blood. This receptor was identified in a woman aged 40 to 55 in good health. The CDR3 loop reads CASRPGQGWNEQFF. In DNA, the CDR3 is TGTGCCAGCAGGCCGGGACAGGGCTGGAATGAGCAGTTCTTC.